The text below deals with one T cell receptor (beta chain). Assay: immunoSEQ multiplex PCR; the TCRdb copy retains only in-frame clones and omits some. The sample has roughly 250,000 clones, approximately 87% seen once. This specimen belongs to a study of blood T cell repertoires in COVID-19. V lost 8 bases and J lost 3, with 10 bases in between. The CDR3 covers 12 residues. Sequencing input: peripheral blood. This TCR derives from a woman aged 25 to 39 with COVID-19, enrolled during active disease. The chain employs TRBV12-3 or TRBV12-4 and TRBJ1-2; D is unresolved. Written as DNA, the CDR3 is TGTGCCAGCGTAAGAAGCGACTATGGCTACACCTTC. It specifies CASVRSDYGYTF.